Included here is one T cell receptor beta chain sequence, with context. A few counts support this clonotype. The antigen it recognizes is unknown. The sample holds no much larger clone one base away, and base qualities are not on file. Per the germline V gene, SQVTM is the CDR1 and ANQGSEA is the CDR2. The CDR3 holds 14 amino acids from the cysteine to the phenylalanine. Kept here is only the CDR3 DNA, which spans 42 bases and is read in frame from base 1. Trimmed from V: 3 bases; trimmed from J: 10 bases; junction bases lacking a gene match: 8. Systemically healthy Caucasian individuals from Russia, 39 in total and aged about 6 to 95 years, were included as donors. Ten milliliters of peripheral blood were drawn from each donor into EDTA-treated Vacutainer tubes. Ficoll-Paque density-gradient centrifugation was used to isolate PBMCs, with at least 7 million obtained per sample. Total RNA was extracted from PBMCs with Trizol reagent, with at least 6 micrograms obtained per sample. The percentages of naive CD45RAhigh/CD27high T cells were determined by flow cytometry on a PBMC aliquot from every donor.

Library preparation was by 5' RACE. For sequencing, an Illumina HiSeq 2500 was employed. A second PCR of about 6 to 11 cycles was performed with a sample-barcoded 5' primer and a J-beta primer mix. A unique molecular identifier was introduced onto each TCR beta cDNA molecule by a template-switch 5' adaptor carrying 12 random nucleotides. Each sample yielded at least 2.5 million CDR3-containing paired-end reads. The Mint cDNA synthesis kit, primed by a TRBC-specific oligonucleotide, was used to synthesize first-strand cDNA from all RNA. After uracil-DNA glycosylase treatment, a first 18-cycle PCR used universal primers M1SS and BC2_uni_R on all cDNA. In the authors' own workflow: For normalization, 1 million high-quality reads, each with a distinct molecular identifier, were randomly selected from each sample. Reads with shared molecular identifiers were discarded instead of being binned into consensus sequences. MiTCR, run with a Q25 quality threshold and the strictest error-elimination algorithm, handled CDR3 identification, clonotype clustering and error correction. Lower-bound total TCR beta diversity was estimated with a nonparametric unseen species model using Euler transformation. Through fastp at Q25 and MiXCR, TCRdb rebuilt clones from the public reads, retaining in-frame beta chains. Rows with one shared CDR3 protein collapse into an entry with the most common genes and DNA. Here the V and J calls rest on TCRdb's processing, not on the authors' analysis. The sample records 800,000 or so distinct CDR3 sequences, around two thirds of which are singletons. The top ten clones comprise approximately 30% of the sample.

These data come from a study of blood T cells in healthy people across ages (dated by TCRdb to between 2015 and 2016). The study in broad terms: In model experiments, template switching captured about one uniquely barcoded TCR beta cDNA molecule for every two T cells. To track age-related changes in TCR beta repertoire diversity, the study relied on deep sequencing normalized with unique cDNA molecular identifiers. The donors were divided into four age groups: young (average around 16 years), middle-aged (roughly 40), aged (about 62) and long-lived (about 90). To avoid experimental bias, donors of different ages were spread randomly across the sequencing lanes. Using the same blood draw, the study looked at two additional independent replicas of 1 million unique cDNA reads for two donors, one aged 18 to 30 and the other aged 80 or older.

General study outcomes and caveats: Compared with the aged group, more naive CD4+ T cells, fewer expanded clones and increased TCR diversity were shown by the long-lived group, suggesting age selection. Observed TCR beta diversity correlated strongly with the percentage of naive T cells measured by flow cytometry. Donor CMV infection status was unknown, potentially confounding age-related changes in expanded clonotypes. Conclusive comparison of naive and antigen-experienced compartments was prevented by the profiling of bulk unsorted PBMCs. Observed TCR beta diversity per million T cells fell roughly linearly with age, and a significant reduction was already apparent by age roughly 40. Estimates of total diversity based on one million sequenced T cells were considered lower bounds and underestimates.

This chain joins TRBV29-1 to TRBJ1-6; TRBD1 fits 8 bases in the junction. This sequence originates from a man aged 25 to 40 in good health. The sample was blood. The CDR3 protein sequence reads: CSVDRDRSRSPLHF. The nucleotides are TGCAGCGTTGACAGGGACAGGTCAAGGTCACCCCTCCACTTT.